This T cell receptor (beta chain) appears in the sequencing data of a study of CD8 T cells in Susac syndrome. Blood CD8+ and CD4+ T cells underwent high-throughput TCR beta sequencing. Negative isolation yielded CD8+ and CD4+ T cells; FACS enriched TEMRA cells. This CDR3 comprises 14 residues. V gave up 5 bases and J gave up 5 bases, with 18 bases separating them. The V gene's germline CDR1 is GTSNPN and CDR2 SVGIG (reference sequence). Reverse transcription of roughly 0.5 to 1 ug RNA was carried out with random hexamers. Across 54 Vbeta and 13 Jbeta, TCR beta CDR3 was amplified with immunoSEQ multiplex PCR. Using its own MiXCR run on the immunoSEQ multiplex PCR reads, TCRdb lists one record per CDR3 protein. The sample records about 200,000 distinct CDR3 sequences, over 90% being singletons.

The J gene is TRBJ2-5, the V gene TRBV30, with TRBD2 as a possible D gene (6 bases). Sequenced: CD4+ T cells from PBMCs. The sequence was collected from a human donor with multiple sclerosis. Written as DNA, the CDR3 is TGTGCCTGGTCTCCAGGGTTCGCGGGGGAGACCCAGTACTTC. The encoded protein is CAWSPGFAGETQYF.